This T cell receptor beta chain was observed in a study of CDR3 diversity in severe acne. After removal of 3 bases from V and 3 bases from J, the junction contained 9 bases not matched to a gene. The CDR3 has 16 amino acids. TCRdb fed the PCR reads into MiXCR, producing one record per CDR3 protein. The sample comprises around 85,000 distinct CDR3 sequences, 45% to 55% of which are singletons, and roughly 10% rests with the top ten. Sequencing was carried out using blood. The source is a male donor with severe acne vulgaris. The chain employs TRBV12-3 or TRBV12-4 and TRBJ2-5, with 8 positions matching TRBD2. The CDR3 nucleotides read TGTGCCAGCAGTTTTAATGTCCCAGCGGGAGAAGAGACCCAGTACTTC. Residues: CASSFNVPAGEETQYF.